The 17 T cell receptor beta chains below all came from one sample that was sequenced in a study of shared T cell receptors in the human thymus. Clones were sequenced by immunoSEQ multiplex PCR, and TCRdb holds only the in-frame ones, with some missing. The sample yields some 760,000 clones, approximately 85% seen once. The data were also submitted as part of a second study, on human thymus T cells.

The sequenced sample was thymocytes. The receptors shown here come from a girl in the first two years of life with a congenital heart defect.

The chain combines TRBV7-9 with TRBJ1-1; 7 nucleotides match TRBD1. J lost 11 bases, V lost 1 base, and 16 bases had no gene match. CDR3 length: 16 residues. CDR1 is SEHNR and CDR2 is FQNEAQ in the germline V gene (reference sequence). CDR3 residues: CASSLGPRRRTQGAFF. Written as DNA, the CDR3 is TGTGCCAGCAGCTTAGGACCCCGAAGACGGACACAGGGGGCTTTCTTT. The whole variable domain, filled in from reference TRBV7-9 and TRBJ1-1, reads DTGVSQNPRHKITKRGQNVTFRCDPISEHNRLYWYRQTLGQGPEFLTYFQNEAQLEKSRLLSDRFSAERPKGSFSTLEIQRTEQGDSAMYLCASSLGPRRRTQGAFFGQGTRLTVV.

This clone has a handful of counts. The CDR3 reads CASSNGGTGANVLTF. CDR3 coding DNA: TGTGCCAGCAGCAACGGAGGAACTGGGGCCAACGTCCTGACTTTC. The chain recombines TRBV28 with TRBJ2-6, with D perhaps TRBD2 (5 bases). The CDR3 has 15 residues. V was clipped by 6 bases and J by 2 bases, with 11 bases between them. CDR1 MDHEN and CDR2 SYDVKM come from the germline V gene.

This chain joins TRBV14 and TRBJ1-1; TRBD1 matches at 7 bases. V lost 3 bases and J lost 3; bases outside the gene matches: 22. The V gene's germline CDR1 is SGHDN and CDR2 FVKESK. The length of the CDR3 is 20 residues. CDR3 DNA: TGTGCCAGCAGCCAGGGCCCATTACCGTACACCACAGGGGAAGACACTGAAGCTTTCTTT. Its protein product is CASSQGPLPYTTGEDTEAFF.

DNA of the CDR3: TGCGCCAGCAGCCAAAACGGACACCTCTCCTACGAGCAGTACTTC. Residues: CASSQNGHLSYEQYF. The chain has TRBV4-1 and TRBJ2-7; tentatively, D is TRBD1 (5 bases). Germline assignment: CDR1 MGHRA and CDR2 YSYEKL. The CDR3 length is 15 residues. Trimming took off 2 bases at V and 0 bases at J, with 11 bases between the two ends.

In its sample, this clone was seen once. CDR3 amino acids: CASSENSTGCNEKLFF. DNA for the CDR3: TGTGCCAGCAGTGAAAATAGTACAGGATGTAATGAAAAACTGTTTTTT. The chain uses TRBV6-1 and TRBJ1-4; perhaps TRBD1 as D (5 bases). Deletions cut 2 bases from V and 4 bases from J, with 14 bases between. The CDR3 is 16 amino acids. From germline, CDR1 is MNHNS and CDR2 SASEGT.

The chain employs TRBV5-1 and TRBJ1-4; TRBD1 is a possible D gene (5 bases). CDR1 is SGHRS, CDR2 YFSETQ, per germline. Trimming removed 5 bases at V and 6 bases at J, with 20 bases between. The CDR3 length is 16 residues. The CDR3 DNA reads TGCGCCAGCAGTCCCCCAGCGGGGGACGAGGATGAAAAACTGTTTTTT. Its protein product is CASSPPAGDEDEKLFF.

There are a few counts of this clone. The V gene is TRBV13, the J gene TRBJ1-1; no clear D. The germline V gene has CDR1 PRHDT and CDR2 FYEKMQ (reference sequence). This CDR3 comprises 17 residues. V lost 5 bases, J lost 4 bases, and 23 bases lay in between. CDR3 DNA sequence: TGTGCCAGCAGCGGCCCGGTAGGAGGGTTGGAGGGCACTGAAGCTTTCTTT. It is translated as CASSGPVGGLEGTEAFF.

This clone has just one count. The chain carries TRBV7-3 and TRBJ2-5; possible D gene TRBD1, 5 bases. V lost 4 bases, J lost 6 bases, and 15 bases lay in between. The CDR3 contains 14 residues. Per germline, CDR1 SGHTA and CDR2 FQGTGA. The DNA of the CDR3 is TGTGCCAGCAGCTCTCACAGGAGCGCGAAGACCCAGTACTTC. This encodes CASSSHRSAKTQYF.

The chain uses TRBV7-9 and TRBJ2-1, with 12 positions matching TRBD2. With V trimmed by 1 base and J by 7 bases, 2 bases remained unmatched. The CDR3 extends over 15 amino acids. Germline V gene lookup returns CDR1 SEHNR and CDR2 FQNEAQ (reference sequence). For the CDR3, the DNA is TGTGCCAGCAGCTTAGAAGGGACTAGCGGGAATGAGCAGTTCTTC. This codes for CASSLEGTSGNEQFF.

V usage is TRBV4-1 and J usage is TRBJ1-3, with TRBD1 identical over 7 bases. The CDR3 is 18 residues long. The V segment lost 3 bases and the J segment 7 bases; nucleotides outside the gene matches: 18. The V gene's germline CDR1 is MGHRA and CDR2 YSYEKL. CDR3 nucleotides: TGCGCCAGCAGCCACTTAGGGCAGGGAGACAGGGCTACCAACACCATATATTTT. This codes for CASSHLGQGDRATNTIYF.

About this clone itself: Other DNA sequences in the sample encode the same CDR3. The chain employs TRBV9 and TRBJ2-3, with TRBD2 identical over 8 bases. The CDR3 length is 15 residues. With V trimmed by 0 bases and J by 1 base, 1 base remained unmatched. Germline assignment: CDR1 SGDLS and CDR2 YYNGEE. CDR3 coding DNA: TGTGCCAGCAGCGTAGGCGGGGGGCGCACAGATACGCAGTATTTT. It yields the protein CASSVGGGRTDTQYF.

This clone was detected a few times. The chain joins TRBV28 to TRBJ2-7; D possibly corresponds to TRBD2 (6 bases). The germline gives CDR1 MDHEN, CDR2 SYDVKM. The ends were cut back, 7 bases at V and 7 bases at J, with 11 bases in the middle. The CDR3 is 11 amino acids. Here the CDR3 reads CASTEGREQYF. The DNA for the CDR3 is TGTGCCAGCACGGAGGGAAGAGAGCAGTACTTC.

This clone has just one count. The genes are TRBV20-1 and TRBJ1-1; D is unclear. Germline V gene sequence: CDR1 DFQATT, CDR2 SNEGSKA (reference sequence). The CDR3 is 9 residues long. Trimming cost V 3 bases and J 10 bases, with 6 bases left between them. The DNA for the CDR3 is TGCAGTGCTAGCGGAGCAGCTTTCTTT. Encoded protein: CSASGAAFF.

CDR3 protein: CASSGLKVGKDTQYF. The DNA of the CDR3 is TGCGCCAGCAGCGGACTAAAAGTGGGGAAGGATACGCAGTATTTT. The rearrangement uses TRBV5-1 and TRBJ2-3, with D tentatively TRBD2 (6 bases). The CDR3 is 15 amino acids. The germline V and J ends were trimmed by 4 bases and 6 bases, with 18 bases remaining between them. Germline CDR1 reads SGHRS; CDR2 reads YFSETQ.

This sequence joins TRBV4-3 and TRBJ2-3; D gene unclear. Trimming removed 0 bases from V and 0 bases from J, with 4 bases in between. This CDR3 contains 14 residues. Germline V lookup: CDR1 LGHNA, CDR2 YSLEER. DNA of the CDR3: TGCGCCAGCAGCCAAGACTCCAGCACAGATACGCAGTATTTT. This encodes CASSQDSSTDTQYF.

The chain employs TRBV27 and TRBJ2-1; 9 bases are shared with TRBD1. Trimming removed 6 bases from V and 8 bases from J; junction bases left unmatched: 14. The CDR3 sequence is 16 residues long. The germline V gene has CDR1 MNHEY and CDR2 SMNVEV (reference sequence). In nucleotides, the CDR3 is TGTGCCAGCAGCCCCGCGACAGGGGGGTTGGTCGATGAGCAGTTCTTC. This encodes CASSPATGGLVDEQFF.

This clone was seen a few times. The rearrangement uses TRBV5-6 and TRBJ2-1; possibly TRBD2 for D (6 bases). This CDR3 contains 16 residues. The germline CDR1 and CDR2 sequences are SGHDT and YYEEEE. Trimming left V 0 bases short and J 8 bases short, with 18 bases between. The DNA for the CDR3 is TGTGCCAGCAGCTTGGCTAGAGCGGGTCGGGGCGATGAGCAGTTCTTC. Translating it yields CASSLARAGRGDEQFF.